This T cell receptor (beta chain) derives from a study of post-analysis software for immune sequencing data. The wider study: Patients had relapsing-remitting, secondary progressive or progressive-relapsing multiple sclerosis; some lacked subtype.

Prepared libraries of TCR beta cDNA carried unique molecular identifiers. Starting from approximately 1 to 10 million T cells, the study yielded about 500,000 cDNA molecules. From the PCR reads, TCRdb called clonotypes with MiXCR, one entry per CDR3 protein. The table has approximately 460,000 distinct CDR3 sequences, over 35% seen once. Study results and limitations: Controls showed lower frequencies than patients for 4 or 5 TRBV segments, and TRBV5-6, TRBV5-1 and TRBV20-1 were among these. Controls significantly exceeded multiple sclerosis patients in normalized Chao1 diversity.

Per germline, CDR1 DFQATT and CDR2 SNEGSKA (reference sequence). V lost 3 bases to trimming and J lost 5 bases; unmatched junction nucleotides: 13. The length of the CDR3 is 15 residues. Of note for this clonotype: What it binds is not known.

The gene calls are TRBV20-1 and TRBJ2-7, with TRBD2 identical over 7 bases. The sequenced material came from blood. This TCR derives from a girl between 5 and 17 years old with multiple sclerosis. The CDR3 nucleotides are TGCAGTGCTAGCACCGGCAGGGTCGGGGGGAACGAGCAGTACTTC. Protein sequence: CSASTGRVGGNEQYF.